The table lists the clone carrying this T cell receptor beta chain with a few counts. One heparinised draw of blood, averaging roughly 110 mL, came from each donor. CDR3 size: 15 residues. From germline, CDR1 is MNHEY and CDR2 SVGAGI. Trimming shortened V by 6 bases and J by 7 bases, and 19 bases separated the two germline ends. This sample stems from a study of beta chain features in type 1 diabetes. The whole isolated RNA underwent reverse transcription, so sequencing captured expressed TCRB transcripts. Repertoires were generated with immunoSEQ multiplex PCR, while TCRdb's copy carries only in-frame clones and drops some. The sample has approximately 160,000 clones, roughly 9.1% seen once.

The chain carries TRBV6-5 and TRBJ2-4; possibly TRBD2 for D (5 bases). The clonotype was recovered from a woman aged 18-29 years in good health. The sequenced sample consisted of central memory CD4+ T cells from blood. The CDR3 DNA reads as TGTGCCAGCAGCCCGCCGGCGGGTGAAGGGAACATTCAGTACTTC. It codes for CASSPPAGEGNIQYF.